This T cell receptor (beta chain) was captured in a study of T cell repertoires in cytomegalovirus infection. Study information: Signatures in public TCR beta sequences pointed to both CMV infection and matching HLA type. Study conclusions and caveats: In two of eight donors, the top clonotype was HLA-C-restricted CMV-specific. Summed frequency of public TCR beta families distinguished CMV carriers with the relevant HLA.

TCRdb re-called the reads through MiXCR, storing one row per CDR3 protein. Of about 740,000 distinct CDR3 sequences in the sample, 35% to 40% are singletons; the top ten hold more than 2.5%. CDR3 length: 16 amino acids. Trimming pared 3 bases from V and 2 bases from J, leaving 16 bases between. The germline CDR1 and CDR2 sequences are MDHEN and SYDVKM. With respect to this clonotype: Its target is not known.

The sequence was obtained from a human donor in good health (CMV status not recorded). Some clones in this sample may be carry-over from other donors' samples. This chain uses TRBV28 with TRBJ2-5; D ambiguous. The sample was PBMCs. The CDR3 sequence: CASSFFGDTRQETQYF. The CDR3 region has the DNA TGTGCCAGCAGTTTTTTTGGGGATACACGACAAGAGACCCAGTACTTC.